This entry concerns a single TCR beta chain. The antigen is not known. The assay was immunoSEQ multiplex PCR, and TCRdb's table has in-frame clones only and misses some. Of roughly 2.4 million clones listed, approximately 96% are singletons. This entry comes from a study of shared clonotypes between healthy human individuals. At the level of the study: Ranging from 18 to 49 in age, donors were a couple of women and a few men.

The CDR3 runs 14 residues. V dropped 4 bases and J dropped 0 bases, with 9 bases sitting between them. Germline CDR1 is ENHRY and CDR2 is SYGVKD. General study results and limits: Generation probabilities were higher for clonotypes shared across all four sorted-subset donors than for unshared ones. Only blood samples were collected, and tissue repertoires likely differ.

Adult donors, all healthy and HIV-negative, had no recent acute infections or vaccinations. This chain links TRBV10-3 with TRBJ1-1; D is ambiguous. This TCR derives from a man aged 18 to 29 in good health. The source material was naive CD4+ T cells sorted from blood. Sample subset: CD45RA+ positively selected. The CDR3 coding sequence is TGTGCCATCAGTGGCAGCTCTATGAACACTGAAGCTTTCTTT. Protein: CAISGSSMNTEAFF.